The clone carrying this TCR beta chain was detected only a few times. As yet, its antigen is unknown. This record comes from a study of shared clonotypes between healthy human individuals. Findings of the study overall: Exclusively blood specimens were collected; tissue repertoires likely differ. An expected dependence of interdonor clonotype sharing on sequencing depth was noted. Generation of non-shared clonotypes was less probable than generation of clonotypes shared by all four donors.

The V segment lost 0 bases and the J segment 3 bases; nucleotides outside the gene matches: 8. The CDR3 is 17 residues long. Germline CDR1 reads SGDLS; CDR2 reads YYNGEE. TCRdb's copy holds only in-frame clones and misses some; the assay was immunoSEQ multiplex PCR. The repertoire holds roughly 1 million clones, with approximately 70% as singletons. Every one of the donors was a Caucasian adult that lived in Nashville, Tennessee. The TCR was taken from a man in his late teens or twenties in good health. The chain uses TRBV9 and TRBJ2-7, with 11 bases identical to TRBD2. The sequenced material came from memory CD4+ T cells sorted from blood. Subset indicated: CD45RA-negative fraction. CDR3 amino acids: CASSVGASGRSLYEQYF. For the CDR3, the DNA is TGTGCCAGCAGCGTAGGAGCTAGCGGGAGGTCCCTCTACGAGCAGTACTTC.